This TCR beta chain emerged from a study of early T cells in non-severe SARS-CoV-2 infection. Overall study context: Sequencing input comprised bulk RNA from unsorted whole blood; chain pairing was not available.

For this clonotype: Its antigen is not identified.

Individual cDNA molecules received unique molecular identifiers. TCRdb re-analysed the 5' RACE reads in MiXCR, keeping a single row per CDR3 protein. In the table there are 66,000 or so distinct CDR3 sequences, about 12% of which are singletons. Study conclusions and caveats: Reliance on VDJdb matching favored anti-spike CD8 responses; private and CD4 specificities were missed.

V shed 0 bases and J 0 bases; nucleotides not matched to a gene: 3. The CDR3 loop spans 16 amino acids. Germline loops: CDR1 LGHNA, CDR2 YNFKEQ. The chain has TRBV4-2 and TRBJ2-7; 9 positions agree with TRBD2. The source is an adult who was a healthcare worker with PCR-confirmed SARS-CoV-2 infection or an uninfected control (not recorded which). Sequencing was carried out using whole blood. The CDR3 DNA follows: TGTGCCAGCAGCCAAGAATTAGCGGGGGCCTCCTACGAGCAGTACTTC. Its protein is CASSQELAGASYEQYF.